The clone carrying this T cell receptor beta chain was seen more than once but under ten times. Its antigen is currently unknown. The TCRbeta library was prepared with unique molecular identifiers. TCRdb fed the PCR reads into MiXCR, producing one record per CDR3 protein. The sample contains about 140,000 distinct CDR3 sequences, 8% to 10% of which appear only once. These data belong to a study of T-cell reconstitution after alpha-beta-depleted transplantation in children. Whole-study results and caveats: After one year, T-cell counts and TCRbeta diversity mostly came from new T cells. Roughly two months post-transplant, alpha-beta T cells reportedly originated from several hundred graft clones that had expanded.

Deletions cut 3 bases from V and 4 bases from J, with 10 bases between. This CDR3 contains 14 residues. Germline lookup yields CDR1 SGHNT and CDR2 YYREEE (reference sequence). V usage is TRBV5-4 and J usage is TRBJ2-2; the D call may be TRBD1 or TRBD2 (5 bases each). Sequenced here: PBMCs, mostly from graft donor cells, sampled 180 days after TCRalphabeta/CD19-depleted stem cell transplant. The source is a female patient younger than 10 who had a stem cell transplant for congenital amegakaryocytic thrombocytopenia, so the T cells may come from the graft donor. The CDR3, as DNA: TGTGCCAGCAGCTATTACGGGACCACCGGGGAGCTGTTTTTT. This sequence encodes CASSYYGTTGELFF.